A selection of T cell receptor beta chains follows, all from one sample in a study of blood T cells in healthy people across ages. A single record per CDR3 protein comes from TCRdb applying MiXCR to the 5' RACE reads. The profile shows about 780,000 distinct CDR3 sequences, around half of them singletons. The sample comprised blood. These receptors all stem from a man at least 80 years old in good health. CDR3s include the opening cysteine and the closing phenylalanine or tryptophan.

CASNPTGGSETQYF	TRBJ2-5	TRBV6-6
CASRSRTDTQYF	TRBJ2-3	TRBV27
CASRGGPNEKLFF	TRBJ1-4	TRBV28
CASSLSITGELFF	TRBJ2-2	TRBV27
CASSPRTGIHEQYF	-	TRBV6-5
CASSQDSYTQYF	TRBJ2-3	TRBV4-1
CASSQTETGRNNSPLHF	TRBJ1-6	TRBV28
CSATKLLQDEVAETQYF	-	TRBV20-1
CATNDRETGKSSYNEQFF	TRBJ2-1	TRBV24-1
CASSLRDEQFF	TRBJ2-1	TRBV5-1
CASSQDGLEQFF	TRBJ2-1	TRBV4-2
CASSQGRGKLFF	TRBJ1-4	TRBV14
CASSPTPYNEQFF	TRBJ2-1	TRBV7-3
CASSLGGTTGGGTDTQYF	TRBJ2-3	TRBV5-1
CSARETGGRAYEQYF	TRBJ2-7	TRBV20-1
CASSLSGTSLVGETQYF	TRBJ2-5	TRBV5-5
CASSMSRRGNNEQFF	TRBJ2-1	TRBV27
CSARGVSRTGGAIDYGYTF	TRBJ1-2	TRBV20-1
CASSLAQGSAFF	TRBJ1-1	TRBV7-9
CASRGQGWHEQYF	-	TRBV25-1
CATGGGNSNQPQHF	TRBJ1-5	TRBV10-3
CASHTVARTSYEQYF	TRBJ2-7	TRBV6-5
CASSPGDSTNIQYF	TRBJ2-4	TRBV18
CATSRDPGQGLRGELFF	TRBJ2-2	TRBV15
CASSTAATALGEQFF	TRBJ2-1	TRBV18
CASSVGPDLEQFF	TRBJ2-1	TRBV9
CASSTRTGGGADTQYF	TRBJ2-3	TRBV19
CASRKSKYEQYF	TRBJ2-7	TRBV2
CASSSPPTRGEETQYF	TRBJ2-5	TRBV7-7
CASRAGSSLQPQHF	TRBJ1-5	TRBV28
CASRRGGQGSNEQFF	TRBJ2-1	TRBV6-5
CASSRLLNEQFF	TRBJ2-1	TRBV6-2/TRBV6-3
CAISEVGGPDTQYF	TRBJ2-3	TRBV10-3
CASNIAGGPWETQYF	TRBJ2-5	TRBV12-3/TRBV12-4
CASSVQGRKNIQYF	TRBJ2-4	TRBV12-3/TRBV12-4
CSAELAGASYEQYF	TRBJ2-7	TRBV20-1
CAISAGQYSYEQYF	TRBJ2-7	TRBV10-3
CASSLIGAGVNTEAFF	TRBJ1-1	TRBV5-1
CASSAGAGVNEKLFF	TRBJ1-4	TRBV5-6
CSARVPGYTGAFF	TRBJ1-1	TRBV20-1
CASSSGLAAPSEQFF	TRBJ2-1	TRBV7-2
CASRGDGATEAFF	TRBJ1-1	TRBV10-1
CSAISGREADTQYF	TRBJ2-3	TRBV20-1
CASSPGTPSDTQYF	TRBJ2-3	TRBV5-1
CSARDRGWGEQYF	TRBJ2-7	TRBV20-1
CASSPPSGRSTGTQYF	TRBJ2-5	TRBV27
CASSSAPGYEQYF	TRBJ2-7	TRBV19
CASSDPGLAGGEVTQYF	TRBJ2-5	TRBV6-1
CASTNSGTTGELFF	TRBJ2-2	TRBV12-3/TRBV12-4
CASSLGQRTPYEQYF	TRBJ2-7	TRBV7-9
CSARDSRAGTPGEQYF	TRBJ2-7	TRBV20-1
CSASLSSGGFQETQYF	TRBJ2-5	TRBV20-1
CSARADSYEQFF	TRBJ2-1	TRBV20-1
CASSYLAQRALASTDTQYF	TRBJ2-3	TRBV5-4
CASSLDGGRWDTQYF	TRBJ2-3	TRBV5-1